Presented here are 10 T cell receptor beta chains from one specimen sequenced in a study of identical twins. TCRdb independently ran MiXCR on the 5' RACE reads; one entry per CDR3 protein. The repertoire holds about 160,000 distinct CDR3 sequences, with roughly 3.5% as singletons. The sequenced sample consisted of memory T cells sorted from blood. Source of these receptors: a man aged 18 to 35 in good health.

There are many counts of this clonotype. The V and J genes are TRBV11-3 and TRBJ2-3; TRBD2 matches 15 bases. The germline CDR1 and CDR2 sequences are SGHNT and YENEEA. V gave up 5 bases and J gave up 2 bases; unmatched junction bases: 2. This CDR3 region has 16 residues. For the CDR3, the DNA is TGTGCCAGCAGCGGACTAGCGGGAGGGCCCACAGATACGCAGTATTTT. It specifies CASSGLAGGPTDTQYF.

Only a few counts were recorded for this clonotype. The chain is built from TRBV7-9 and TRBJ1-1; the match to TRBD1 covers 8 bases. The V segment lost 8 bases and the J segment 10 bases; nucleotides outside the gene matches: 12. The CDR3 spans 13 residues. Germline V CDR1 and CDR2: SEHNR, FQNEAQ (reference sequence). The CDR3 coding sequence is TGTGCCAGCCAAGAATCAGGGGGCGGCCCAGCTTTCTTT. It codes for CASQESGGGPAFF.

By share, this clonotype counts as medium-sized. The rearrangement uses TRBV5-1 and TRBJ2-7, with 8 nucleotides matching TRBD2. CDR1 and CDR2 from the germline V gene are SGHRS and YFSETQ. J gave up 3 bases and V 4 bases, and 9 bases lay outside the gene matches. This CDR3 is 15 amino acids long. The CDR3 coding sequence is TGCGCCAGCAGCCCTGCGGGACTAGTCGTCTACGAGCAGTACTTC. It specifies CASSPAGLVVYEQYF.

This clonotype came up many times. The V call is TRBV20-1, the J call TRBJ2-5; possibly TRBD2 for D (6 bases). V lost 5 bases and J 1 base, leaving 11 bases between the germline ends. Germline CDR1 DFQATT, CDR2 SNEGSKA (reference sequence). The CDR3 spans 13 residues. The CDR3 bases are TGCAGTGCTTTACGGGAGAGCCAAGAGACCCAGTACTTC. Amino acids: CSALRESQETQYF.

This clonotype appeared many times. This sequence joins TRBV7-3 and TRBJ2-5, with TRBD2 matching over 11 bases. Per germline, CDR1 SGHTA and CDR2 FQGTGA. The V and J ends lost 5 bases and 1 base, in that order; junction bases with no gene match: 6. CDR3 length equals 16 residues. The DNA for the CDR3 is TGTGCCAGCAGCCCAGGGACTAGCGGATCCCAAGAGACCCAGTACTTC. Protein product: CASSPGTSGSQETQYF.

This chain uses TRBV11-3 with TRBJ2-4; possibly TRBD2 for D (6 bases). This CDR3 spans 16 amino acids. Germline-derived CDR1 and CDR2 are SGHNT and YENEEA. With 3 bases removed from V and 3 bases from J, the gap between germline ends came to 15 bases. CDR3 sequence (DNA): TGTGCCAGCAGCTTCGATCCGGGACTCTTCAAAAACATTCAGTACTTC. Protein product: CASSFDPGLFKNIQYF.

This chain connects TRBV7-9 to TRBJ2-1; D is possibly TRBD2 (6 bases). The V gene's germline CDR1 is SEHNR and CDR2 FQNEAQ (reference sequence). This CDR3 is 16 amino acids long. Between the trimmed V and J ends, which lost 5 bases and 7 bases, there was a span of 21 bases. For the CDR3, the DNA is TGTGCCAGCAGCCAGGACCTGGGGAGGAATGGTAATGAGCAGTTCTTC. Encoded protein: CASSQDLGRNGNEQFF.

This clonotype was observed a handful of times. The chain uses TRBV18 and TRBJ2-1; D is ambiguous. Trimming took off 0 bases at V and 2 bases at J, with 11 bases between the two ends. CDR3 size: 16 residues. Germline CDR1 and CDR2: KGHSH and LQKENI. The CDR3 region is CASSPPIRTTYNEQFF. The DNA of the CDR3 is TGTGCCAGCTCACCACCGATCCGAACCACCTACAATGAGCAGTTCTTC.

This clonotype was detected many times. The chain combines TRBV5-1 with TRBJ1-5; TRBD1 is a possible D gene (5 bases). With 4 bases removed from V and 3 bases from J, the gap between germline ends came to 11 bases. There are 14 residues in the CDR3. CDR1 is SGHRS and CDR2 is YFSETQ in the germline V gene. In nucleotides, the CDR3 is TGCGCCAGCAGCCCCGACAGCGCCAATCAGCCCCAGCATTTT. Translated, it gives CASSPDSANQPQHF.

This clonotype has a count of ten or more. The chain uses TRBV20-1 and TRBJ2-3, with TRBD2 identical over 8 bases. With V trimmed by 3 bases and J by 6 bases, 11 bases remained unmatched. The germline V gene encodes CDR1 DFQATT and CDR2 SNEGSKA (reference sequence). CDR3 length: 15 amino acids. The CDR3 loop reads CSASASGSGEDTQYF. The CDR3 DNA reads as TGCAGTGCTAGTGCCAGCGGGAGCGGGGAGGATACGCAGTATTTT.